This T cell receptor (beta chain) emerged from a study of naive and memory T cell subsets. The table lists this clonotype with many counts. CDR1 and CDR2 (germline): MRHNA, SNTAGT. CDR3 length: 13 residues. Losses at the gene ends were 0 bases for V and 9 bases for J; bases not matched to a gene: 0. The beta constant-region primer was an equimolar mix of two oligonucleotides covering TRBC1 and TRBC2. Nested alpha and beta constant-region primers with the SP2 primer drove four PCR rounds on ligated cDNA. Using its own MiXCR run on the UMI-ligation and nested PCR reads, TCRdb lists one record per CDR3 protein. Among 3,500 to 5,000 distinct CDR3 sequences listed, approximately 5.2% were seen once. From the second PCR step, alpha and beta chains were amplified apart.

The source of this sequence is a human donor in good health. The chain carries TRBV6-4 and TRBJ2-4; 9 nucleotides line up with TRBD1. Input material: effector memory CD8+ T cells from blood. This sample's subset: effector memory, CD45RA- CD27-. The DNA of the CDR3 is TGTGCCAGCAGTGACTCGGGACAGGGCATTCAGTACTTC. Its protein is CASSDSGQGIQYF.